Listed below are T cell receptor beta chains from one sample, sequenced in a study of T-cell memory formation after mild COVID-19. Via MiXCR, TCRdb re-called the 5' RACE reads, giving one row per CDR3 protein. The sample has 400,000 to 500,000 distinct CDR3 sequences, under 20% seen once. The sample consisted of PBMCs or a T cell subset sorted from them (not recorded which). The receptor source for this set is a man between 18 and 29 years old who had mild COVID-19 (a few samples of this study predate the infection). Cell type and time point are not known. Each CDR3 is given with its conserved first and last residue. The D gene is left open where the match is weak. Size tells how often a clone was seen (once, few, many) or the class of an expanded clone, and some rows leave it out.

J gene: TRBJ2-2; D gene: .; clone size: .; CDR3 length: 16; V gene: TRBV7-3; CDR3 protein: CASSWGTRGNTGGLFF; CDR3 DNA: TGTGCCAGCAGCTGGGGCACGAGGGGTAACACCGGGGGGCTGTTTTTT
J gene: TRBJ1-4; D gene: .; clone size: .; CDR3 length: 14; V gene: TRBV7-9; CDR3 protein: CASSSSGTYEKLFF; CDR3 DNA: TGTGCCAGCAGTTCATCTGGGACATACGAAAAACTGTTTTTT
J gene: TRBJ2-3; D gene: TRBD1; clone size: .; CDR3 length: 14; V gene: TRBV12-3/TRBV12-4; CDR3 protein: CASRQTGITDTQYF; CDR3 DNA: TGTGCCAGCAGACAGACAGGGATCACAGATACGCAGTATTTT
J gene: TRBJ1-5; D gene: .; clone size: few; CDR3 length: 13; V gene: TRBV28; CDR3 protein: CASNRAGVQPQHF; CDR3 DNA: TGTGCCAGCAACCGAGCGGGGGTCCAGCCCCAGCATTTT
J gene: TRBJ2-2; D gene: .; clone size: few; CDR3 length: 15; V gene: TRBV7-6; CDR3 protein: CASSPRQTNTGELFF; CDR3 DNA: TGTGCCAGCAGCCCTCGCCAGACGAACACCGGGGAGCTGTTTTTT
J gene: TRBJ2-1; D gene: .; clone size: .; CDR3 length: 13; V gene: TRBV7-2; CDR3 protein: CASSINGRNEQFF; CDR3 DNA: TGTGCCAGCAGCATAAATGGACGCAATGAGCAGTTCTTC
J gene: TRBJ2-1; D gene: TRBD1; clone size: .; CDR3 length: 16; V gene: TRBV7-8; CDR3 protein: CASSFPWDRGKNEQFF; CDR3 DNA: TGTGCCAGCAGCTTTCCGTGGGACAGGGGTAAAAATGAGCAGTTCTTC
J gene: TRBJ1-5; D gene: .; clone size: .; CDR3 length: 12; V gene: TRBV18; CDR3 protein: CASSPEARPQHF; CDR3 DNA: TGTGCCAGCTCACCCGAGGCAAGGCCCCAGCATTTT
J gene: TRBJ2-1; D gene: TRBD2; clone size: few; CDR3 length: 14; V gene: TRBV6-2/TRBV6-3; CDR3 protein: CASTPGLAGGEQFF; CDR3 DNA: TGTGCCAGCACCCCGGGACTAGCGGGGGGCGAGCAGTTCTTC
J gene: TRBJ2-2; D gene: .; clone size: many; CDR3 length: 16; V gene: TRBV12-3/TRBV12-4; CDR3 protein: CASTVWGGGDTGELFF; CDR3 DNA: TGTGCCAGCACGGTCTGGGGAGGAGGGGACACCGGGGAGCTGTTTTTT
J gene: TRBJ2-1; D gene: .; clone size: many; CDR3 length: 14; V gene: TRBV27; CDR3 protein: CASSRGSTINEQFF; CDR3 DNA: TGTGCCAGCAGTCGAGGTAGCACGATCAATGAGCAGTTCTTC
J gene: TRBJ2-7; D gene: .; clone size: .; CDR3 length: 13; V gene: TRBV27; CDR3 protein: CASSYGTHYEQYF; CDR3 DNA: TGTGCCAGCAGCTACGGGACACATTACGAGCAGTACTTC
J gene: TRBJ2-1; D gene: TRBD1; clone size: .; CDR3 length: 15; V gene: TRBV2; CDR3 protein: CASSGTGDSYNEQFF; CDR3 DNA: TGTGCCAGCAGTGGGACAGGGGACTCCTACAATGAGCAGTTCTTC
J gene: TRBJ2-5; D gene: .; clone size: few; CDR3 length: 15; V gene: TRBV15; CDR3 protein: CATSPTPTVQETQYF; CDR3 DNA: TGTGCCACCAGCCCCACACCCACGGTCCAAGAGACCCAGTACTTC
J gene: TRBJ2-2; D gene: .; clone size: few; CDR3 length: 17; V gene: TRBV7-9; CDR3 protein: CASSLGSGTLNTGELFF; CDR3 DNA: TGTGCCAGCAGCTTAGGTTCCGGGACTTTAAACACCGGGGAGCTGTTTTTT
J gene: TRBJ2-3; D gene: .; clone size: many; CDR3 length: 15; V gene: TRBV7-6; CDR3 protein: CASSDLSSFTDTQYF; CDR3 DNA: TGTGCCAGCAGCGACCTATCCAGTTTCACAGATACGCAGTATTTT
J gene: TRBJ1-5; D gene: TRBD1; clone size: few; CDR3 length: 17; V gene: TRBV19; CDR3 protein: CASSFLRGTGTNQPQHF; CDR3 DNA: TGTGCCAGTAGTTTCCTTCGAGGGACAGGGACAAATCAGCCCCAGCATTTT
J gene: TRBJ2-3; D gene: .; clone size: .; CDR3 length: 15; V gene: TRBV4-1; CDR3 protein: CASSHSGSFTDTQYF; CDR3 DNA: TGCGCCAGCAGCCACTCGGGAAGCTTCACAGATACGCAGTATTTT
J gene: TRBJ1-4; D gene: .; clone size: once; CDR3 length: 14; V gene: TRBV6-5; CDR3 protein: CASSYGGVREKLFF; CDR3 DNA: TGTGCCAGCAGTTACGGGGGGGTTCGCGAAAAACTGTTTTTT
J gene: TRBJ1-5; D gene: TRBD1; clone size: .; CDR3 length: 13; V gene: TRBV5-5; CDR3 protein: CATARGQNQPQHF; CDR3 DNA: TGTGCCACTGCGAGGGGGCAGAATCAGCCCCAGCATTTT
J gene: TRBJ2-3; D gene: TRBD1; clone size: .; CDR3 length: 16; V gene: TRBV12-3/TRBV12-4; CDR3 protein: CASSFRDRGHTDTQYF; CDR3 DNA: TGTGCCAGCAGTTTCCGGGACAGGGGGCATACAGATACGCAGTATTTT
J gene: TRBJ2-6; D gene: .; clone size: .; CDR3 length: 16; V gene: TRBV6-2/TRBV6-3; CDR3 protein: CASSHGSAPGANVLTF; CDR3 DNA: TGTGCCAGCAGCCACGGTTCGGCGCCCGGGGCCAACGTCCTGACTTTC
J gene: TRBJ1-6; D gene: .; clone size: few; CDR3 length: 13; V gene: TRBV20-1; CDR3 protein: CSARVQVGSPLHF; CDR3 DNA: TGCAGTGCTAGAGTTCAGGTCGGGTCACCCCTCCACTTT
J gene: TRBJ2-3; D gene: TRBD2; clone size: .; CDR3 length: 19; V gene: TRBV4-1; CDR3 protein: CASSGGSGLAWTSTDTQYF; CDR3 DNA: TGCGCCAGCAGCGGGGGCTCGGGACTAGCGTGGACTAGCACAGATACGCAGTATTTT
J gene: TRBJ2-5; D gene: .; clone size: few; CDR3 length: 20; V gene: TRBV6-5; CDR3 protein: CASSYSMRHHEPTWHETQYF; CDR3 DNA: TGTGCCAGCAGTTACTCGATGCGACACCACGAGCCTACTTGGCATGAGACCCAGTACTTC
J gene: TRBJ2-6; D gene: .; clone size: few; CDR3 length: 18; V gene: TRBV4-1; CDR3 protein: CASLTGTLGATGANVLTF; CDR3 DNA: TGCGCCAGCCTAACTGGGACATTGGGCGCCACTGGGGCCAACGTCCTGACTTTC
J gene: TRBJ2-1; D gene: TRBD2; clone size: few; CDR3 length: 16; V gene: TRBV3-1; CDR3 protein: CASSQDPGRDNNEQFF; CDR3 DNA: TGTGCCAGCAGCCAGGACCCAGGGAGGGATAACAATGAGCAGTTCTTC
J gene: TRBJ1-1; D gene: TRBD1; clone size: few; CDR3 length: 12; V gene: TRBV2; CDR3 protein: CASRAHRGEAFF; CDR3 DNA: TGTGCCAGCAGGGCCCACAGGGGTGAAGCTTTCTTT
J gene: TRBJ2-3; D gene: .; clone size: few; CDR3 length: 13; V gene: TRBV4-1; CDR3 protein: CASSQELPDTQYF; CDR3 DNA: TGCGCCAGCAGCCAAGAATTGCCAGATACGCAGTATTTT
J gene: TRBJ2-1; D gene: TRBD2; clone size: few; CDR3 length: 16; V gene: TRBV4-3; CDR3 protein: CASRRPTSGGAHEQFF; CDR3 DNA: TGCGCCAGCAGGCGCCCGACTAGCGGGGGGGCACATGAGCAGTTCTTC
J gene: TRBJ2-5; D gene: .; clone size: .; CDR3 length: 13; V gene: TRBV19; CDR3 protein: CASSVVDGETQYF; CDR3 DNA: TGTGCCAGTAGTGTCGTCGACGGGGAGACCCAGTACTTC
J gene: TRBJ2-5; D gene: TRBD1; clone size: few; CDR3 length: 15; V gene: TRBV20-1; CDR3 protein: CSARPPDRGTETQYF; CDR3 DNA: TGCAGTGCTAGACCCCCCGACAGGGGAACCGAGACCCAGTACTTC
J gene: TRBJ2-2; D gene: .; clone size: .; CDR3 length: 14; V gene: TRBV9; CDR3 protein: CASSVQGGTGELFF; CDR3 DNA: TGTGCCAGCAGCGTCCAGGGGGGGACCGGGGAGCTGTTTTTT
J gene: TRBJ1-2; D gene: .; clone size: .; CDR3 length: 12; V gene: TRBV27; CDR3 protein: CASSPRPRGYTF; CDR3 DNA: TGTGCCAGCAGTCCGAGGCCGAGGGGCTACACCTTC
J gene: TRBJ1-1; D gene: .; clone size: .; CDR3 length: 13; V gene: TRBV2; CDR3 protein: CASTTWEGSEAFF; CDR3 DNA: TGTGCCAGCACCACCTGGGAGGGAAGTGAAGCTTTCTTT
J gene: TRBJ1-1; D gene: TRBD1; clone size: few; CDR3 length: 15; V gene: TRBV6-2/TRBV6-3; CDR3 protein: CASSPQGQWNTEAFF; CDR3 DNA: TGTGCCAGCAGTCCCCAGGGACAGTGGAACACTGAAGCTTTCTTT
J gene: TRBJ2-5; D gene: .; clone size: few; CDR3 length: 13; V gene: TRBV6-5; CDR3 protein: CASSYGSTETQYF; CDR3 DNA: TGTGCCAGCAGTTACGGTAGCACAGAGACCCAGTACTTC
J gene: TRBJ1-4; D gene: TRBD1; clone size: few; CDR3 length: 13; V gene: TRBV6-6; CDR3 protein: CASRGQTNEKLFF; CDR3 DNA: TGTGCCAGCAGGGGACAGACTAATGAAAAACTGTTTTTT
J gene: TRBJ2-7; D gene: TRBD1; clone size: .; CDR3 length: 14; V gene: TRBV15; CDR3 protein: CATSWGDRVGEQYF; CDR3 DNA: TGTGCCACCAGCTGGGGGGACAGGGTAGGCGAGCAGTACTTC
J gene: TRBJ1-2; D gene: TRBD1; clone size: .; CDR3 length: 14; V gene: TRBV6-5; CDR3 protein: CASSAGTGIYGYTF; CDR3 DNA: TGTGCCAGCAGTGCGGGGACAGGGATATATGGCTACACCTTC
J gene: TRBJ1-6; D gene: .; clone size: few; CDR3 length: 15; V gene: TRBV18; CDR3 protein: CASSPAGSTDSPLHF; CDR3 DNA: TGTGCCAGCTCACCAGCCGGGTCGACAGATTCACCCCTCCACTTT
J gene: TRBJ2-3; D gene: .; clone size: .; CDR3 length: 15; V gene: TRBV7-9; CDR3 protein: CASKEGRPRTDTQYF; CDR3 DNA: TGTGCCAGCAAGGAGGGCCGCCCGCGCACAGATACGCAGTATTTT
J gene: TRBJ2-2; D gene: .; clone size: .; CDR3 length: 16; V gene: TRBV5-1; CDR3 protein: CASSLFGSGNTGELFF; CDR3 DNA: TGCGCCAGCAGCTTATTTGGCTCGGGGAACACCGGGGAGCTGTTTTTT
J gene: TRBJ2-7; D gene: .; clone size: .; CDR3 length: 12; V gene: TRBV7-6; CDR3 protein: CASSLAYREQYF; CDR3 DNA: TGTGCCAGCAGCTTAGCCTACAGAGAGCAGTACTTC
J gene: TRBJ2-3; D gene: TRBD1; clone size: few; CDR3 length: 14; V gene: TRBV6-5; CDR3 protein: CASRQRTGGDTQYF; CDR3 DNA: TGTGCCAGCAGACAACGGACAGGGGGGGATACGCAGTATTTT
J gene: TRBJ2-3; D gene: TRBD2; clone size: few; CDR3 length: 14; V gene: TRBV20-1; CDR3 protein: CSATPGGGGDTQYF; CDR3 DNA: TGCAGTGCTACCCCGGGCGGGGGAGGGGATACGCAGTATTTT